This T cell receptor beta chain was profiled in a study of T cell responses to AZD1222 COVID-19 vaccine. Notes on the study in general: Following two doses of AZD1222, Spike-specific TCR breadth and depth rose. Donors in the cohort were predominantly white British and more often female, and clonal diversity was possibly underestimated. There were repertoire samples only from the period after the peak T cell response.

Produced via immunoSEQ multiplex PCR; TCRdb's table is partial and in-frame only. The sample lists about 100,000 clones, about 83% occurring once. About this clone: Its antigen is unknown.

Sequences were derived from peripheral blood, sampled on day 0 of AZD1222 vaccination. This TCR was recovered from an adult in good health.

CDR3 loop: CASSLGGLEQFF. The CDR3 DNA reads TGTGCCAGCAGTCTGGGGGGGCTTGAGCAGTTCTTC. The J gene is TRBJ2-1, the V gene TRBV5-5, with D maybe TRBD2 (7 bases). In germline, CDR1 is SGHKS, CDR2 YYEKEE (reference sequence). The CDR3 totals 12 residues. The V end was cut by 5 bases, the J end by 9 bases, with 12 bases between.